The 28 T cell receptor beta chains below come from one sample, sequenced in a study of cytomegalovirus exposure and HLA in healthy donors. PCR was performed using 60 Vbeta and 13 Jbeta primers. Profiled with immunoSEQ multiplex PCR; TCRdb holds only in-frame clones, not every one. The repertoire includes about 130,000 clones, around 85% of them detected once, and 1.5% to 2% sits in the top ten. The specimen sequenced was PBMCs. The receptors derive from a boy younger than 18 in good health and CMV-seronegative.

The rearrangement uses TRBV30 and TRBJ1-5, with 11 bases aligning to TRBD1. J gave up 2 bases and V 1 base, and 4 bases lay outside the gene matches. Germline CDR1 is GTSNPN and CDR2 is SVGIG (reference sequence). The CDR3 is 16 amino acids. The CDR3 spells CAWSGTGGRGNQPQHF. In DNA, the CDR3 is TGTGCCTGGAGTGGGACAGGGGGCCGCGGCAATCAGCCCCAGCATTTT. Looking up the rest from reference TRBV30 and TRBJ1-5 gives the full variable domain: SQTIHQWPATLVQPVGSPLSLECTVEGTSNPNLYWYRQAAGRGLQLLFYSVGIGQISSEVPQNLSASRPQDRQFILSSKKLLLSDSGFYLCAWSGTGGRGNQPQHFGDGTRLSIL.

This clone came up a few times. The chain combines TRBV27 with TRBJ2-1; D may be TRBD2 (6 bases). The CDR3 is made up of 15 amino acids. The germline CDR1 and CDR2 sequences are MNHEY and SMNVEV (reference sequence). Between the trimmed V and J ends, which lost 6 bases and 6 bases, there was a span of 18 bases. The CDR3 loop is CASSLRGLGGNEQFF. The CDR3 region has the DNA TGTGCCAGCAGCCTCCGAGGGCTGGGGGGCAATGAGCAGTTCTTC.

The chain uses TRBV6-4 and TRBJ1-1, with D possibly TRBD1 on 6 matching bases. CDR1 and CDR2 (germline): MRHNA, SNTAGT. V lost 6 bases and J 3 bases, leaving 14 bases between the germline ends. The CDR3 contains 14 residues. CDR3 coding DNA: TGTGCCAGCAGCGCCGAGGGGGTAGACACTGAAGCTTTCTTT. The encoded protein is CASSAEGVDTEAFF.

This chain joins TRBV19 and TRBJ1-1; no firm D call. This CDR3 has 15 amino acids. Germline V gene sequence: CDR1 LNHDA, CDR2 SQIVND (reference sequence). Deletions cut 5 bases from V and 3 bases from J, with 16 bases between. The CDR3 coding sequence is TGTGCCAGTAGTGGCCAAACTCTACGGGACACTGAAGCTTTCTTT. It yields the protein CASSGQTLRDTEAFF.

This clone came up once. The gene calls are TRBV19 and TRBJ1-5; 9 nucleotides line up with TRBD1. The germline gives CDR1 LNHDA, CDR2 SQIVND (reference sequence). Trimming at V came to 6 bases and at J to 2 bases, leaving 2 bases not matched to a gene. This CDR3 has 14 amino acids. The CDR3 DNA reads TGTGCCAGTAGGACAGGGGGTGGCAATCAGCCCCAGCATTTT. Its protein product is CASRTGGGNQPQHF.

This chain joins TRBV6-5 and TRBJ1-1; weak D call: TRBD1 (5 bases). The length of the CDR3 is 15 residues. In germline, CDR1 is MNHEY, CDR2 SVGAGI. Trimming stripped 7 bases from V and 1 base from J, with 16 bases between. CDR3 DNA: TGTGCCAGCATCGGGGGGACTTGGGGGAACACTGAAGCTTTCTTT. Residues: CASIGGTWGNTEAFF.

The CDR3, as DNA: TGCGCCAGCAGCCAAGAAGTAGGGCTAGCGGGGGGTGAGCAGTTCTTC. Translation gives CASSQEVGLAGGEQFF. The chain combines TRBV4-3 with TRBJ2-1, with TRBD2 matching over 11 bases. V gave up 0 bases and J gave up 9 bases; unmatched junction bases: 7. The CDR3 spans 16 residues. Germline CDR1 is LGHNA and CDR2 is YSLEER.

The CDR3 spells CASSWGANTGELFF. As DNA, the CDR3 is TGTGCCAGCAGTTGGGGGGCGAACACCGGGGAGCTGTTTTTT. The chain is built from TRBV28 and TRBJ2-2; maybe TRBD2 (6 bases). Germline loops: CDR1 MDHEN, CDR2 SYDVKM. Trimming shortened V by 4 bases and J by 0 bases, and 6 bases separated the two germline ends. This CDR3 contains 14 residues.

This clone was observed once. J is TRBJ1-1 and V is TRBV7-2; TRBD1 agrees at 7 bases. Trimming took 2 bases from V and 1 from J; bases not matched to a gene: 1. This CDR3 spans 14 amino acids. CDR1 is SGHTA and CDR2 is FQGNSA in the germline V gene. The CDR3 region has the DNA TGTGCCAGCAGCTTAACAGGGGAGAACACTGAAGCTTTCTTT. This codes for CASSLTGENTEAFF.

The CDR3 spells CASSLGGGGPQDTQYF. CDR3 sequence (DNA): TGTGCCAGCAGCTTAGGGGGGGGAGGGCCGCAAGATACGCAGTATTTT. V usage is TRBV7-6 and J usage is TRBJ2-3; TRBD2 matches at 7 bases. The J segment lost 5 bases and the V segment lost 1 base, leaving 9 bases of the junction unmatched. This CDR3 is built from 16 residues. Looked up from germline, CDR1 is SGHVS and CDR2 is FNYEAQ.

The chain employs TRBV7-9 and TRBJ1-3; D gene unclear. V lost 11 bases and J lost 0, with 17 bases in between. From germline, CDR1 is SEHNR and CDR2 FQNEAQ (reference sequence). The CDR3 runs 15 residues. CDR3 DNA sequence: TGTGCCCGTGGGCAGGCCGCGAGCTCTGGAAACACCATATATTTT. The encoded protein is CARGQAASSGNTIYF. The full variable domain, its missing parts supplied by reference TRBV7-9 and TRBJ1-3, is DTGVSQNPRHKITKRGQNVTFRCDPISEHNRLYWYRQTLGQGPEFLTYFQNEAQLEKSRLLSDRFSAERPKGSFSTLEIQRTEQGDSAMYLCARGQAASSGNTIYFGEGSWLTVV.

The rearrangement uses TRBV7-3 and TRBJ1-1; D uncertain. This CDR3 comprises 13 residues. V shed 5 bases and J shed 5 bases, with 12 bases lying between them. Looked up from germline, CDR1 is SGHTA and CDR2 is FQGTGA. Here the CDR3 reads CASSPGRGTEAFF. The CDR3 coding sequence is TGTGCCAGCAGCCCCGGACGGGGAACTGAAGCTTTCTTT.

J is TRBJ2-7 and V is TRBV29-1; 10 positions match TRBD1. Trimming took 4 bases from V and 2 from J; bases not matched to a gene: 8. Germline CDR1 reads SQVTM; CDR2 reads ANQGSEA. The CDR3 sequence is 15 residues long. The CDR3 region is CSVATGTGETYEQYF. The CDR3 region has the DNA TGCAGCGTTGCAACCGGGACAGGGGAGACCTACGAGCAGTACTTC.

The J gene is TRBJ2-7, the V gene TRBV6-1, with TRBD1 identical over 7 bases. The CDR3 consists of 16 residues. V trimming: 2 bases; J trimming: 3 bases; junction bases outside the gene matches: 10. Germline V gives CDR1 MNHNS, CDR2 SASEGT. The CDR3 region is CASSERVRGQIYEQYF. As DNA, the CDR3 is TGTGCCAGCAGTGAACGGGTTAGGGGACAGATCTACGAGCAGTACTTC.

The rearrangement links TRBV7-2 to TRBJ2-7; the D gene is possibly TRBD1 (5 bases). The germline V gene has CDR1 SGHTA and CDR2 FQGNSA. Trimming removed 5 bases from V and 0 bases from J, with 11 bases in between. The CDR3 length is 14 residues. The DNA of the CDR3 is TGTGCCAGCAGCGCCGGACAAAACTCCTACGAGCAGTACTTC. This gives the protein CASSAGQNSYEQYF.

This chain links TRBV6-5 with TRBJ2-7; TRBD2 agrees at 11 bases. With 1 base clipped from V and 6 bases from J, the junction kept 5 bases outside the gene matches. Germline loops: CDR1 MNHEY, CDR2 SVGAGI. This CDR3 is built from 15 residues. CDR3 DNA sequence: TGTGCCAGCAGTTACTATCTAGCGGGGGGACTCGAGCAGTACTTC. It encodes CASSYYLAGGLEQYF.

This clone was observed a single time. The chain couples TRBV9 to TRBJ1-5, with 9 bases matching TRBD1. CDR1 and CDR2 from the germline V gene are SGDLS and YYNGEE. The CDR3 runs to 15 residues. With V trimmed by 0 bases and J by 7 bases, 5 bases remained unmatched. The CDR3 loop is CASSVGDRVEQPQHF. CDR3 coding DNA: TGTGCCAGCAGCGTAGGGGACAGGGTAGAGCAGCCCCAGCATTTT. Full variable domain (outside the CDR3, taken from reference TRBV9 and TRBJ1-5): DSGVTQTPKHLITATGQRVTLRCSPRSGDLSVYWYQQSLDQGLQFLIQYYNGEERAKGNILERFSAQQFPDLHSELNLSSLELGDSALYFCASSVGDRVEQPQHFGDGTRLSIL.

The CDR3 coding sequence is TGTGCCAGCAGTTCGACAGGGGGCGAGCAGTACTTC. Translation: CASSSTGGEQYF. The chain links TRBV25-1 to TRBJ2-7; 9 bases are shared with TRBD1. Losses at the gene ends were 5 bases for V and 6 bases for J; bases not matched to a gene: 2. The CDR3 is 12 residues long. Germline CDR1 and CDR2: MGHDK and SYGVNS.

The rearrangement links TRBV9 to TRBJ2-3; D might be TRBD2 (5 bases). Germline V gives CDR1 SGDLS, CDR2 YYNGEE. The ends were cut back, 0 bases at V and 7 bases at J, with 15 bases in the middle. The CDR3 runs 15 residues. The CDR3 loop is CASSVGRTSQNTQYF. For the CDR3, the DNA is TGTGCCAGCAGCGTAGGGAGGACTTCACAGAATACGCAGTATTTT.

The chain has TRBV7-6 and TRBJ1-2; weak D call: TRBD1 (6 bases). This CDR3 has 13 residues. In germline, CDR1 is SGHVS, CDR2 FNYEAQ. The V and J ends lost 5 bases and 1 base respectively, with 8 bases between them. The CDR3 bases are TGTGCCAGCAGCCAGGACAGTAACTATGGCTACACCTTC. Translating it yields CASSQDSNYGYTF.

This chain uses TRBV19 with TRBJ2-7, with D possibly matching TRBD2 (5 bases). V was trimmed by 5 bases and J by 4 bases, leaving 15 bases between them. The CDR3 contains 14 residues. Germline assignment: CDR1 LNHDA and CDR2 SQIVND (reference sequence). The CDR3, as DNA: TGTGCCAGTAGTGCACAAACTGGGGAGTACGAGCAGTACTTC. This codes for CASSAQTGEYEQYF.

The chain is built from TRBV4-3 and TRBJ2-5; 7 bases agree with TRBD2. The DNA end favors TRBJ2-7, so the J call may be wrong. The germline CDR1 and CDR2 sequences are LGHNA and YSLEER. The CDR3 has 14 amino acids. CDR3 residues: CASSQDGGSYEQYF. In DNA form, the CDR3 reads TGCGCCAGCAGCCAAGACGGGGGGTCCTACGAGCAGTACTTC.

The J gene is TRBJ2-1, the V gene TRBV9; the D is unclear. With 0 bases removed from V and 8 bases from J, the gap between germline ends came to 6 bases. Germline CDR1 reads SGDLS; CDR2 reads YYNGEE. CDR3 length: 12 residues. CDR3 region: CASSVVNHEQFF. DNA of the CDR3: TGTGCCAGCAGCGTAGTTAATCATGAGCAGTTCTTC.

CDR3 DNA sequence: TGTGCCACCAGCCCCGGGGACAGGGGGGAAGAGACCCAGTACTTC. The encoded protein is CATSPGDRGEETQYF. This rearrangement joins TRBV15 to TRBJ2-5; 11 nucleotides line up with TRBD1. The CDR3 extends over 15 amino acids. Trimming took 5 bases from V and 3 from J; bases not matched to a gene: 5. From germline, CDR1 is LNHNV and CDR2 YYDKDF (reference sequence). Supplemented by reference TRBV15 and TRBJ2-5, the full variable domain reads DAMVIQNPRYQVTQFGKPVTLSCSQTLNHNVMYWYQQKSSQAPKLLFHYYDKDFNNEADTPDNFQSRRPNTSFCFLDIRSPGLGDTAMYLCATSPGDRGEETQYFGPGTRLLVL.

This clone was recorded once. V and J are TRBV4-3 and TRBJ2-5; possible D gene TRBD2, 6 bases. Between the trimmed V and J ends, which lost 0 bases and 2 bases, there was a span of 10 bases. The length of the CDR3 is 15 residues. Germline assignment: CDR1 LGHNA and CDR2 YSLEER. CDR3 bases: TGCGCCAGCAGCCAAGATCACGGGGGTCAAGAGACCCAGTACTTC. This gives the protein CASSQDHGGQETQYF.

This clone was observed a single time. CDR3 nucleotide sequence: TGTGCCAGCAGCTCGGTGTCTGGGGCCAACGTCCTGACTTTC. Translation: CASSSVSGANVLTF. The genes are TRBV27 and TRBJ2-6; D unclear. This CDR3 spans 14 amino acids. V lost 6 bases, J lost 1 base, and 7 bases lay in between. Germline V gives CDR1 MNHEY, CDR2 SMNVEV (reference sequence).

The chain recombines TRBV18 with TRBJ2-7; 11 nucleotides match TRBD2. V shed 5 bases and J 7 bases; nucleotides not matched to a gene: 10. Germline loops: CDR1 KGHSH, CDR2 LQKENI. This CDR3 comprises 15 residues. CDR3 loop: CASSTKSSGGSEQYF. The CDR3 coding sequence is TGTGCCAGCTCAACCAAGTCTAGCGGGGGGAGTGAGCAGTACTTC.

This chain joins TRBV2 and TRBJ2-1; weak D call: TRBD1 (6 bases). V was shortened by 3 bases and J by 3 bases, with 6 bases between the two germline ends. In germline, CDR1 is SNHLY, CDR2 FYNNEI. The CDR3 has 13 residues. CDR3 residues: CASSETGYNEQFF. The CDR3 coding sequence is TGTGCCAGCAGTGAGACAGGCTACAATGAGCAGTTCTTC.